This entry is about one T cell receptor beta chain. Germline-derived CDR1 and CDR2 are SGHTA and FQGNSA. The CDR3 runs 11 residues. Trimming pared 3 bases from V and 8 bases from J, leaving 5 bases between. The primer mix had 60 Vbeta and 13 Jbeta primers. The data were produced by immunoSEQ multiplex PCR, yet TCRdb's version contains in-frame clones alone and is incomplete. The sample has 180,000 or so clones, about 9.4% seen once. These data come from a study of cytomegalovirus exposure and HLA in healthy donors. Sequenced sample: PBMCs. This clonotype was obtained from a woman in her twenties or thirties in good health and CMV-seropositive. This sequence joins TRBV7-2 and TRBJ2-1, with unresolved D. The CDR3 here is CASSFFYEQFF. The CDR3 bases are TGTGCCAGCAGCTTCTTCTATGAGCAGTTCTTC. Combining the CDR3 with reference TRBV7-2 and TRBJ2-1 gives the whole variable domain GAGVSQSPSNKVTEKGKDVELRCDPISGHTALYWYRQSLGQGLEFLIYFQGNSAPDKSGLPSDRFSAERTGGSVSTLTIQRTQQEDSAVYLCASSFFYEQFFGPGTRLTVL.